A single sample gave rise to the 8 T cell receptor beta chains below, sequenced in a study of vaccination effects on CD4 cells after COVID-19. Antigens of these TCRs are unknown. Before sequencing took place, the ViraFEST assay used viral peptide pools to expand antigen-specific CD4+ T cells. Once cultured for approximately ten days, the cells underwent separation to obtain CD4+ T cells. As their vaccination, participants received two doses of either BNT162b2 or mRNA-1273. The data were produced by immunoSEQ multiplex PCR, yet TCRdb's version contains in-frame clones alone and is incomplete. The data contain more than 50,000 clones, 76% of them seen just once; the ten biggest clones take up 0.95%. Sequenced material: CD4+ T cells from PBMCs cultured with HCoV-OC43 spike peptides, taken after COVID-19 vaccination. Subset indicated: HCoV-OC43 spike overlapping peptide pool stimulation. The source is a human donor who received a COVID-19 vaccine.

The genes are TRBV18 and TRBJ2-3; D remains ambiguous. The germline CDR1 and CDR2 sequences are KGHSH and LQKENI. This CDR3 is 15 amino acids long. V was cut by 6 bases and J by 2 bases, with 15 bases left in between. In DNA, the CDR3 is TGTGCCAGCTCGCATTATGGACGGACCACAGATACGCAGTATTTT. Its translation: CASSHYGRTTDTQYF.

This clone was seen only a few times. CDR3 in DNA: TGTGCTAGTGGTCTCTGGACAGGTTTGTACCAAGAGACCCAGTACTTC. It specifies CASGLWTGLYQETQYF. V gene TRBV12-5 combines with J gene TRBJ2-5; 7 positions agree with TRBD1. Looked up from germline, CDR1 is LGHNT and CDR2 is FRNRAP. CDR3 length: 16 amino acids. The junction had 9 bases not matched to a gene; V was cut back by 5 bases and J by 0 bases.

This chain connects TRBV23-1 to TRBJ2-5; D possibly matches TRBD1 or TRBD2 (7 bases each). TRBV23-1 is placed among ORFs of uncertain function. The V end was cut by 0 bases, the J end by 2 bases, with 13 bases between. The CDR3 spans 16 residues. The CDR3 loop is CASSQSNRGGQETQYF. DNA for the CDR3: TGCGCCAGCAGTCAATCCAACAGGGGAGGGCAAGAGACCCAGTACTTC.

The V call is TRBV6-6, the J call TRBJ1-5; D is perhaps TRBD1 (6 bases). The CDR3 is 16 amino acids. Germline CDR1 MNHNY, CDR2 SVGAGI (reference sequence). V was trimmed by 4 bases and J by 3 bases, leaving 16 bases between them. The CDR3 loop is CASSFKNRADNQPQHF. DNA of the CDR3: TGTGCCAGCAGTTTCAAGAACAGGGCCGACAATCAGCCCCAGCATTTT.

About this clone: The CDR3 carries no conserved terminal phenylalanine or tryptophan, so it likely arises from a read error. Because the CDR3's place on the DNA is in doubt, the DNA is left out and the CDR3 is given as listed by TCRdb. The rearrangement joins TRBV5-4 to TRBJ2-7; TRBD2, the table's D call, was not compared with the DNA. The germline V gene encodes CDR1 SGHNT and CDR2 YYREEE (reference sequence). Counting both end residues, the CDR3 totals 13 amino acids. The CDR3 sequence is CASSLGDWDSELI.

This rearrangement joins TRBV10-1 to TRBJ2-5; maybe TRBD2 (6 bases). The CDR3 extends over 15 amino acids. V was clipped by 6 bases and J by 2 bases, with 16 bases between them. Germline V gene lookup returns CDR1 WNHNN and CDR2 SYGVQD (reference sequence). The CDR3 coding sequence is TGCGCCAGCAGGAAGTTGTTGGAGGGGCAAGAGACCCAGTACTTC. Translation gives CASRKLLEGQETQYF.

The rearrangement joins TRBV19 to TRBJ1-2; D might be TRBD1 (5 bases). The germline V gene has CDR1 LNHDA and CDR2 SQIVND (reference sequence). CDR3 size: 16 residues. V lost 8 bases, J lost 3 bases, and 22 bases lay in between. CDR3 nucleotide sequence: TGTGCCAGTCAAATGGGGAGGTTTGGGACTGACTATGGCTACACCTTC. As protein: CASQMGRFGTDYGYTF.

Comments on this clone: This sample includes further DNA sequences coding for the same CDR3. As DNA, the CDR3 is TGTGCCATCAGTGAGTCGGGAAACACCGGGGAGCTGTTTTTT. Translation gives CAISESGNTGELFF. The genes are TRBV10-3 and TRBJ2-2, with unresolved D. Germline lookup yields CDR1 ENHRY and CDR2 SYGVKD. V shed 0 bases and J shed 2 bases, with 4 bases lying between them. The CDR3 has 14 residues.